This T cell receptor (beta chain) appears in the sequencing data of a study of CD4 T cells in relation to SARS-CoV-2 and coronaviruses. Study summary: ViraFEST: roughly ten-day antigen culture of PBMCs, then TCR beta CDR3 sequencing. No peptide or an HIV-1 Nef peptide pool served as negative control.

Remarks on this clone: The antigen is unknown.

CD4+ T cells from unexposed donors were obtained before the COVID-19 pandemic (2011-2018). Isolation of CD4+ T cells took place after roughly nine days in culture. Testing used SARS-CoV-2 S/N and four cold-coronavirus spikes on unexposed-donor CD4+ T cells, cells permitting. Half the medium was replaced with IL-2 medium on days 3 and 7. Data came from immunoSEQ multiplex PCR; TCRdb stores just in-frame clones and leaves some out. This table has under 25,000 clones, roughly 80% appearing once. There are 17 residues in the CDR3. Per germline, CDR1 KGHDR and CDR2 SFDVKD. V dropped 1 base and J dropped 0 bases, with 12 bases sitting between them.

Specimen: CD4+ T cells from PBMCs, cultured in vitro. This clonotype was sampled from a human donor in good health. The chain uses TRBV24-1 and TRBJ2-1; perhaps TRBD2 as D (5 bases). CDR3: CATSDFSAVGSYNEQFF. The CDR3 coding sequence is TGTGCCACCAGTGATTTCTCAGCGGTGGGCTCCTACAATGAGCAGTTCTTC.